This section outlines one T cell receptor beta chain sequence together with its context. Antigen unknown. The authors made the TRB cDNA libraries by 5' RACE using UMI labels. TCRdb re-analyzed the 5' RACE reads; it lists each CDR3 protein once, without DNA. Listed are approximately 140,000 distinct CDR3 sequences; about 0.28% falls within the top ten. The data were obtained in a study of CXCR3-negative and CXCR3-positive naive CD8 T cells. Overall study findings and caveats: Compared with CXCR3-negative naive cells, CXCR3-positive naive cells showed more hydrophobic TRB CDR3s.

The CDR3 contains 15 residues. The receptor was derived from a human donor in good health. Some clones in this sample may be carry-over from other donors' samples. The source material was naive CXCR3+ CD8+ T cells from blood. As for subset: CD45RO-CCR7+CD27+CD95- naive CD8+ T cells expressing CXCR3 (TNR3+). The rearrangement uses TRBV12-3 or TRBV12-4 and TRBJ2-3; absent DNA, TCRdb's TRBD1 call cannot be checked. The CDR3 here is CASSLTDVQGDTQYF.